A selection of T cell receptor beta chains follows, all from one sample in a study of shared clonotypes between healthy human individuals. TCRdb keeps only in-frame clones here, not all; method: immunoSEQ multiplex PCR. This table holds 850,000 to 1,200,000 clones, 60% to 80% found once. The sample comprised memory CD4+ T cells sorted from blood. The source of these receptors is a man between 18 and 35 years old in good health. Each CDR3 is given with its conserved first and last residue. Fields, in order: V gene, J gene, D gene, clone size, CDR3 DNA, CDR3 protein. A D gene is named only where the DNA matches it firmly. Clone size is shown for a subset of rows, as once, few, many or a class of expanded clone.

>TRBV15|TRBJ1-5|.|.
TGTGCCACCAGCAGAGATCAGCGGTACAATCAGCCCCAGCATTTT
CATSRDQRYNQPQHF
>TRBV10-3|TRBJ1-1|.|.
TGTGCCATCAGTGAGATGGGGACTGAAGCTTTCTTT
CAISEMGTEAFF
>TRBV5-1|TRBJ2-1|TRBD1|.
TGCGCCAGCAGCACCGGGACAGGCAATGAGCAGTTCTTC
CASSTGTGNEQFF
>TRBV10-3|TRBJ2-5|.|once
TGTGCCATCAGTGAGATGGACGGACAAGAGACCCAGTACTTC
CAISEMDGQETQYF
>TRBV7-9|TRBJ1-5|.|.
TGTGCCAGCAGCTTAGGCGAGGGGGGTGGCAATCAGCCCCAGCATTTT
CASSLGEGGGNQPQHF
>TRBV7-2|TRBJ2-4|TRBD2|.
TGTGCCAGCAGCCCACCACTAGCGGAGAGGCTAGCCAAAAACATTCAGTACTTC
CASSPPLAERLAKNIQYF
>TRBV5-4|TRBJ1-6|TRBD1|.
TGTGCCAGCAGCTTGGCCCCGGGACAGGGGAGACTTAATTCACCCCTCCACTTT
CASSLAPGQGRLNSPLHF
>TRBV25-1|TRBJ2-7|TRBD1|.
TGTGCCAGCAGTAACCCCGGGACAGGTCACGAGCAGTACTTC
CASSNPGTGHEQYF
>TRBV12-5|TRBJ2-1|TRBD2|once
TGTGCTAGTGGTCGGGGGGACTACCGAAATGAGCAGTTCTTC
CASGRGDYRNEQFF
>TRBV6-5|TRBJ1-5|TRBD1|.
TGTGCCAGCAGTTCTTCAGGGGGAGCGGGCAATCAGCCCCAGCATTTT
CASSSSGGAGNQPQHF
>TRBV6-1|TRBJ1-6|.|once
TGTGCCAGCACTCCGGGACAAAATTCACCCCTCCACTTT
CASTPGQNSPLHF
>TRBV7-9|TRBJ2-7|.|few
TGTGCCAGCAGCCACTCCTGGGAGCAGTACTTC
CASSHSWEQYF
>TRBV7-6|TRBJ1-2|.|.
TGTGCCAGCAGCTTAGACCAGAACTATGGCTACACCTTC
CASSLDQNYGYTF
>TRBV29-1|TRBJ2-5|.|.
TGCAGCGTTGTTAGGGCCAGAACGTACCAAGAGACCCAGTACTTC
CSVVRARTYQETQYF
>TRBV9|TRBJ1-6|.|.
TGTGCCAGCAGCGCTTCGAATTCACCCCTCCACTTT
CASSASNSPLHF
>TRBV4-1|TRBJ1-4|.|once
TGCGCCAGCAGCCGTGGATTGTTTGAAAAACTGTTTTTT
CASSRGLFEKLFF
>TRBV5-4|TRBJ1-2|TRBD1|.
TGTGCCAGCAGCTTGGAAGGGACAGGGTCCGTCTATGGCTACACCTTC
CASSLEGTGSVYGYTF
>TRBV4-2|TRBJ2-3|TRBD2|many
TGTGCCAGCAGCCGCTCACTAGCGGGATTTGATACGCAGTATTTT
CASSRSLAGFDTQYF
>TRBV11-2|TRBJ1-6|.|few
TGTGCCAGCAGTTCCCGCGGGGGGGGTAAGAATTCACCCCTCCACTTT
CASSSRGGGKNSPLHF
>TRBV5-6|TRBJ2-2|.|.
TGTGCCAGCAGCTTTTTAGGGCCCCGGGAAGGGGAGCTGTTTTTT
CASSFLGPREGELFF
>TRBV10-3|TRBJ1-2|TRBD1|.
TGTGCCATCAGTGAGTCAGACAGGGATAACTATGGCTACACCTTC
CAISESDRDNYGYTF
>TRBV7-9|TRBJ1-4|TRBD1|few
TGTGCCAGCAGCCCCGGGACAGTGGATGAAAAACTGTTTTTT
CASSPGTVDEKLFF
>TRBV5-1|TRBJ1-2|.|.
TGCGCCAGCAGCTTGAGCGAGCAGTCCGGGAGCTACACCTTC
CASSLSEQSGSYTF
>TRBV18|TRBJ2-3|TRBD2|few
TGTGCCAGCTCACCACGGTTCTTGGCGGGAGTTAGCACAGATACGCAGTATTTT
CASSPRFLAGVSTDTQYF
>TRBV28|TRBJ2-2|.|.
TGTGCCAGCAGTTTACGCCGGGGGCAGGGCGGGGAGCTGTTTTTT
CASSLRRGQGGELFF
>TRBV6-5|TRBJ2-5|.|.
TGTGCCAGCAGCACCAGAGAGACCCAGTACTTC
CASSTRETQYF
>TRBV28|TRBJ2-2|TRBD1|.
TGTGCCAGCAGTTCCGGGACAGACTACACCGGGGAGCTGTTTTTT
CASSSGTDYTGELFF
>TRBV12-5|TRBJ2-2|.|.
TGTGCTAGTGGTTTGGTAAATAGATTCGACACCGGGGAGCTGTTTTTT
CASGLVNRFDTGELFF
>TRBV7-2|TRBJ2-2|.|.
TGTGCCAGCAGCTTGATCTTGAACACCGGGGAGCTGTTTTTT
CASSLILNTGELFF
>TRBV5-5|TRBJ1-1|.|.
TGTGCCAGCAGCTTGGCGCCTATGAGCACTGAAGCTTTCTTT
CASSLAPMSTEAFF
>TRBV10-3|TRBJ2-1|TRBD2|.
TGTGCCATCAGTGTTAGGGGTGGTACTAGCGGTAGCAATGAGCAGTTCTTC
CAISVRGGTSGSNEQFF
>TRBV4-2|TRBJ2-7|TRBD2|.
TGTGCCAGCAGCCACCTAGCGGGGGACTACGAGCAGTACTTC
CASSHLAGDYEQYF
>TRBV14|TRBJ2-1|.|.
TGTGCCAGCAGCCAAGATGCAGTGAGGGGCGAGCAGTTCTTC
CASSQDAVRGEQFF
>TRBV11-3|TRBJ2-1|.|.
TGTGCCAGCAGCCCAAGTGGGCAAGGGGCCGAGCAGTTCTTC
CASSPSGQGAEQFF
>TRBV5-5|TRBJ2-5|.|.
TGTGCCAGCAAGTCAGGGGCCCCCCGAGAGACCCAGTACTTC
CASKSGAPRETQYF
>TRBV30|TRBJ2-2|.|few
TGTGCCTGCAAAACCGGGACCTATGCCGGGGAGCTGTTTTTT
CACKTGTYAGELFF
>TRBV18|TRBJ1-3|.|.
TGTGCCAGCTCCTTAGACTCTGGAAACACCATATATTTT
CASSLDSGNTIYF
>TRBV10-3|TRBJ2-1|TRBD1|few
TGTGCCAGCGGGACAGGGGGACAAATCTCCTACAATGAGCAGTTCTTC
CASGTGGQISYNEQFF